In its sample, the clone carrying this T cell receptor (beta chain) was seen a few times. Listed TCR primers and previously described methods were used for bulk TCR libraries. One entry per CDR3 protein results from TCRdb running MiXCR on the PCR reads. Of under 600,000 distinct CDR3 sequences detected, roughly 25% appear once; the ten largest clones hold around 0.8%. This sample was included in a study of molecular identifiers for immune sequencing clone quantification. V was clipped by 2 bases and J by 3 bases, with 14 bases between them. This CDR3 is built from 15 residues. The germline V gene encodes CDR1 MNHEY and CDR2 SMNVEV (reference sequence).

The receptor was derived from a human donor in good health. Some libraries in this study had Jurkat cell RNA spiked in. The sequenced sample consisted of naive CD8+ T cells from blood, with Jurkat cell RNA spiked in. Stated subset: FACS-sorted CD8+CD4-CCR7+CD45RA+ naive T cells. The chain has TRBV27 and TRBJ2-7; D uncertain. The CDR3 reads CASSLMHGQIYEQYF. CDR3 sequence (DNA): TGTGCCAGCAGTTTAATGCACGGGCAGATCTACGAGCAGTACTTC.